This record concerns one T cell receptor beta chain sequence. At least ten counts were recorded for this clonotype. It lacks a known antigen. Base qualities were left out, and no much larger clone turns up one base away. The data originate from a study of T cell repertoires in cytomegalovirus infection (dated by TCRdb to between 2017 and 2020). Background for the entire study: Peptide stimulations targeted recently identified HLA-C-restricted CMV epitopes, whose presentation resists viral immunomodulation, together with well-studied HLA-B-restricted epitopes. Because public TCR beta signatures pointed to carriage of CMV infection together with the matching HLA type, the HLA type of each donor mattered for the analysis.

Cut back by 4 bases and 5 bases, the V and J ends lie 9 bases apart. Reading from cysteine to phenylalanine, the CDR3 counts 13 amino acids. Kept here is only the CDR3 DNA, which spans 39 bases and is read in frame from base 1. CDR1 and CDR2, per the germline V gene, are SGHTA and FQGNSA. In light of the paper, this sample's treatment or condition label describes: in vitro stimulation with specific CMV peptide epitopes to enrich CMV-specific T cells. TCRdb records Illumina HiSeq 1500 as the sequencer. TCRdb ran its own pipeline on the public reads, namely fastp trimming at Q25 and MiXCR clone calling, and kept in-frame beta chains. Rows with a matching CDR3 protein are joined into one entry that keeps the most common DNA and genes. In all, the sample holds 250,000 to 400,000 distinct CDR3 sequences, and just under 25% of those were seen once. The top ten constitute about an eighth of the sample. Study-wide conclusions, independent of this receptor: In the ex vivo response, HLA-C-restricted CMV-specific TCR beta clonotypes were dominant, and in two of eight donors the single most frequent clonotype came from this HLA-C-restricted group. In both this cohort and an independent cohort of some 380 donors, the cumulative frequency of public TCR beta family members distinguished carriers of CMV infection plus the relevant HLA type.

The V and J segments used are TRBV7-2 and TRBJ1-5; the D gene identity is not certain. The receptor was isolated from a human donor in good health (CMV status not recorded). Some clones in this sample may be carry-over from other donors' samples. Sequenced material: cultured PBMCs, taken from culture after CMV antigen stimulation. The CDR3 region has the sequence CASSSFGDQPQHF. The nucleotides are TGTGCCAGCAGCTCCTTTGGGGATCAGCCCCAGCATTTT. The CDR3, completed at both ends by the reference TRBV7-2 and TRBJ1-5 genes, gives the full variable domain GAGVSQSPSNKVTEKGKDVELRCDPISGHTALYWYRQSLGQGLEFLIYFQGNSAPDKSGLPSDRFSAERTGGSVSTLTIQRTQQEDSAVYLCASSSFGDQPQHFGDGTRLSIL.